Below, 29 T cell receptor beta chains from the same sample are listed, as sequenced in a study of identical twins. In TCRdb, the 5' RACE reads were re-called with MiXCR into one record per CDR3 protein. This sample has about 280,000 distinct CDR3 sequences; approximately 8.5% occur once, and the top ten carry over 2%. These sequences were also reported in another study, on yellow fever vaccine responses in identical twins.

The sample comprised memory (CD45RO+) T cells sorted from blood. These TCRs come from a woman aged 18-29 years in good health.

The sample holds a few counts of this clonotype. The rearrangement links TRBV3-1 to TRBJ2-2; D gene unclear. The CDR3 runs 12 residues. V was trimmed by 4 bases and J by 9 bases, leaving 9 bases between them. Looked up from germline, CDR1 is LGHDT and CDR2 is YNNKEL (reference sequence). The CDR3 DNA sequence: TGTGCCAGCAGCCTCAGAAGTTGGGAGCTGTTTTTT. Translation: CASSLRSWELFF.

This clonotype showed up many times. The chain carries TRBV5-1 and TRBJ2-2, with D unclear. CDR3 length: 16 amino acids. From germline, CDR1 is SGHRS and CDR2 YFSETQ. V lost 3 bases, J lost 0 bases, and 12 bases lay in between. The chain's CDR3 is CASSSERIANTGELFF. CDR3 DNA sequence: TGCGCCAGCAGCTCAGAGAGGATTGCGAACACCGGGGAGCTGTTTTTT.

The V call is TRBV3-1, the J call TRBJ2-6; no clear D gene. CDR1 and CDR2 (germline): LGHDT, YNNKEL (reference sequence). The CDR3 has 19 amino acids. Trimming shortened V by 1 base and J by 0 bases, and 16 bases separated the two germline ends. Here the CDR3 reads CASSQVVRALSSGANVLTF. The CDR3 coding sequence is TGTGCCAGCAGCCAAGTCGTCCGAGCGTTGAGCTCTGGGGCCAACGTCCTGACTTTC. Full variable domain (outside the CDR3, taken from reference TRBV3-1 and TRBJ2-6): DTAVSQTPKYLVTQMGNDKSIKCEQNLGHDTMYWYKQDSKKFLKIMFSYNNKELIINETVPNRFSPKSPDKAHLNLHINSLELGDSAVYFCASSQVVRALSSGANVLTFGAGSRLTVL.

The J gene is TRBJ2-2, the V gene TRBV5-1, with 13 bases aligning to TRBD2. Germline values: CDR1 SGHRS, CDR2 YFSETQ. The V gene end was trimmed by 4 bases and the J gene end by 6 bases; junction bases not matched to a gene: 6. This CDR3 has 16 residues. As DNA, the CDR3 is TGCGCCAGCAGCCCGGGGACTAGCGGGACGTCCGGGGAGCTGTTTTTT. It is translated as CASSPGTSGTSGELFF.

This clonotype has a count of ten or more. The chain has TRBV7-9 and TRBJ2-7; 10 bases align to TRBD1. V was clipped by 1 base and J by 5 bases; unmatched bases: 2. CDR3 size: 14 residues. CDR1 and CDR2 from the germline V gene are SEHNR and FQNEAQ (reference sequence). The CDR3 DNA reads as TGTGCCAGCAGCTTAGAGGGGACAGGGGACGAGCAGTACTTC. Its translation is CASSLEGTGDEQYF.

V gene TRBV4-2 combines with J gene TRBJ2-3, with 11 positions matching TRBD2. Germline CDR1 reads LGHNA; CDR2 reads YNFKEQ. The V gene end was trimmed by 7 bases and the J gene end by 2 bases; junction bases not matched to a gene: 11. The CDR3 consists of 17 residues. The CDR3 region is CASTPGIAGGVTDTQYF. The CDR3 DNA reads TGTGCCAGCACCCCCGGGATAGCGGGAGGGGTCACAGATACGCAGTATTTT.

This sequence joins TRBV20-1 and TRBJ1-3; D remains unclear. CDR1 and CDR2 from the germline V gene are DFQATT and SNEGSKA (reference sequence). Trimming removed 6 bases at V and 0 bases at J, with 9 bases between. The CDR3 length is 13 residues. The CDR3 coding sequence is TGCAGTGCCCCACATTACTCTGGAAACACCATATATTTT. Residues: CSAPHYSGNTIYF.

This clonotype was recorded at least ten times. The chain carries TRBV28 and TRBJ2-2, with 7 bases matching TRBD1. CDR3 length equals 14 residues. Per germline, CDR1 MDHEN and CDR2 SYDVKM. V shed 5 bases, J shed 5 bases, and the junction held 5 bases outside the gene matches. The CDR3 DNA is TGTGCCAGCAGTCTCACAGGGGTAACCGGGGAGCTGTTTTTT. Residues: CASSLTGVTGELFF.

The sample holds a few counts of this clonotype. The V call is TRBV15, the J call TRBJ1-4, with D possibly matching TRBD1 (5 bases). Germline V gene data show CDR1 as LNHNV and CDR2 as YYDKDF (reference sequence). V was shortened by 3 bases and J by 8 bases, with 16 bases between the two germline ends. This CDR3 contains 15 residues. This CDR3 reads CATSSTGGSWEKLFF. CDR3 nucleotides: TGTGCCACCAGCAGTACCGGGGGGTCTTGGGAAAAACTGTTTTTT.

This clonotype came up many times. V usage is TRBV15 and J usage is TRBJ2-1, with 9 bases lining up with TRBD2. Per the germline V gene, CDR1 is LNHNV and CDR2 is YYDKDF (reference sequence). There are 20 residues in the CDR3. The trim removed 1 base at V and 0 bases at J, leaving 13 bases unmatched. CDR3 nucleotide sequence: TGTGCCACCAGCAGAGGAGGGGATCTAGCGGGACGGAGCTCCTACAATGAGCAGTTCTTC. Protein sequence: CATSRGGDLAGRSSYNEQFF.

This clonotype was observed many times. The gene calls are TRBV12-3 or TRBV12-4 and TRBJ1-1, with D possibly being TRBD1 (6 bases). The CDR3 length is 13 residues. V lost 5 bases to trimming and J lost 4 bases, with 11 bases between them. CDR3 in amino acids: CASSPGTITEAFF. CDR3 bases: TGTGCCAGCAGTCCCGGGACAATCACTGAAGCTTTCTTT.

The chain couples TRBV7-2 to TRBJ2-2; 10 bases fit TRBD1. V dropped 5 bases and J dropped 8; count of bases not matched to a gene: 8. Germline loops: CDR1 SGHTA, CDR2 FQGNSA. This CDR3 is 15 amino acids long. CDR3 loop: CASSSRQGAVGELFF. The CDR3 DNA sequence: TGTGCCAGCAGCAGTCGACAGGGGGCTGTGGGGGAGCTGTTTTTT.

This clonotype was detected a few times. This sequence joins TRBV2 and TRBJ1-1, with D perhaps matching TRBD1 (5 bases). The germline CDR1 and CDR2 sequences are SNHLY and FYNNEI. The CDR3 consists of 12 residues. Deletions cut 3 bases from V and 5 bases from J, with 7 bases between. The CDR3 spells CASSDRGTEAFF. The CDR3 DNA follows: TGTGCCAGCAGTGATCGGGGGACTGAAGCTTTCTTT.

V and J are TRBV5-5 and TRBJ2-7; D is unclear. The CDR3 has 12 amino acids. The V and J ends lost 0 bases and 4 bases respectively, with 5 bases between them. Germline CDR1 is SGHKS and CDR2 is YYEKEE (reference sequence). The CDR3 here is CASSLDRYEQYV. CDR3 coding DNA: TGTGCCAGCAGCTTGGACAGATACGAGCAGTACGTC.

This clonotype was counted many times. This rearrangement joins TRBV20-1 to TRBJ2-5, with TRBD2 matching 7 bases. The length of the CDR3 is 15 residues. Germline CDR1 reads DFQATT; CDR2 reads SNEGSKA (reference sequence). Trimming cost V 3 bases and J 2 bases; bases outside gene matches: 9. The CDR3 reads CSASFGGGVQETQYF. CDR3 DNA sequence: TGCAGTGCTAGTTTTGGGGGGGGTGTTCAAGAGACCCAGTACTTC.

This sequence joins TRBV27 and TRBJ1-5; no firm D call. The V gene lost 5 bases and the J gene lost 4 bases, with 6 bases spanning the gap. The CDR3 has 12 residues. The germline V gene encodes CDR1 MNHEY and CDR2 SMNVEV (reference sequence). CDR3 region: CASSEINQPQHF. CDR3 coding DNA: TGTGCCAGCAGTGAAATAAATCAGCCCCAGCATTTT.

This clonotype was counted ten times or more. The chain couples TRBV5-1 to TRBJ2-3; TRBD2 matches at 7 bases. The germline CDR1 and CDR2 sequences are SGHRS and YFSETQ. The V gene end was trimmed by 4 bases and the J gene end by 0 bases; junction bases not matched to a gene: 8. There are 16 residues in the CDR3. The CDR3 loop reads CASSLRWRESTDTQYF. In DNA form, the CDR3 reads TGCGCCAGCAGCCTCCGTTGGCGGGAGAGCACAGATACGCAGTATTTT.

The chain couples TRBV4-1 to TRBJ2-5; D call uncertain. The CDR3 runs to 13 residues. Germline CDR1 and CDR2: MGHRA and YSYEKL. With 4 bases removed from V and 2 bases from J, the gap between germline ends came to 8 bases. CDR3 protein: CASSLAIQETQYF. In nucleotides, the CDR3 is TGCGCCAGCAGCCTGGCGATACAAGAGACCCAGTACTTC.

This clonotype was picked up many times. V usage is TRBV3-1 and J usage is TRBJ1-6; unclear D gene. The V gene lost 4 bases and the J gene lost 7 bases, with 5 bases spanning the gap. The CDR3 totals 12 residues. Germline CDR1 reads LGHDT; CDR2 reads YNNKEL (reference sequence). The CDR3 coding sequence is TGTGCCAGCAGCCGGACCAATTCACCCCTCCACTTT. Amino acid sequence: CASSRTNSPLHF.

The chain has TRBV28 and TRBJ2-3, with D unresolved. V was cut by 6 bases and J by 4 bases, with 17 bases left in between. The germline V gene encodes CDR1 MDHEN and CDR2 SYDVKM. The CDR3 length is 15 residues. In DNA form, the CDR3 reads TGTGCCAGCAGCAAGTCGGGCGTTGGGTCAGATACGCAGTATTTT. This encodes CASSKSGVGSDTQYF.

This clonotype was observed a handful of times. This chain uses TRBV7-2 with TRBJ2-7, with a possible D match to TRBD1 (6 bases). This CDR3 spans 17 amino acids. The V end was cut by 1 base, the J end by 1 base, with 17 bases between. Per germline, CDR1 SGHTA and CDR2 FQGNSA. The CDR3 loop is CASSLGPVGHGSYEQYF. In DNA form, the CDR3 reads TGTGCCAGCAGCTTAGGACCCGTGGGACATGGGTCCTACGAGCAGTACTTC.

This clonotype occurred many times. The chain recombines TRBV29-1 with TRBJ2-7; the match to TRBD2 covers 12 bases. Germline V gene data show CDR1 as SQVTM and CDR2 as ANQGSEA. The V and J ends lost 4 bases and 2 bases, in that order; junction bases with no gene match: 3. The CDR3 is 14 residues long. The CDR3 bases are TGCAGCGTTGCCACTAGCGGGGGGACCTACGAGCAGTACTTC. Translated, it gives CSVATSGGTYEQYF.

This CDR3 reads CASSYSHSSYNEQFF. DNA of the CDR3: TGTGCCAGCAGTTACTCTCACTCCTCCTACAATGAGCAGTTCTTC. The chain recombines TRBV6-5 with TRBJ2-1; D is unclear. CDR3 length: 15 amino acids. CDR1 and CDR2 from the germline V gene are MNHEY and SVGAGI. V lost 0 bases to trimming and J lost 0 bases, with 6 bases between them.

The chain recombines TRBV10-3 with TRBJ1-1, with TRBD1 as a possible D gene (5 bases). The CDR3 is made up of 12 amino acids. The ends were cut back, 8 bases at V and 8 bases at J, with 15 bases in the middle. Looked up from germline, CDR1 is ENHRY and CDR2 is SYGVKD. The CDR3 DNA follows: TGTGCCATCGGAACCGGGACTAAAGAAGCTTTCTTT. Protein: CAIGTGTKEAFF.

In the case of this clonotype: This sequence may be a read error, since a much larger clone differs from it by one base. The CDR3 region has the DNA TGCGCCAGCAGCTCCGGACTAGCGGGAAGAGGTACGCAGTATTTT. Protein sequence: CASSSGLAGRGTQYF. The chain employs TRBV5-1 and TRBJ2-3; the match to TRBD2 covers 12 bases. With V trimmed by 3 bases and J by 8 bases, 7 bases remained unmatched. Looked up from germline, CDR1 is SGHRS and CDR2 is YFSETQ. The CDR3 spans 15 residues. The full variable domain, completed using reference TRBV5-1 and TRBJ2-3, is KAGVTQTPRYLIKTRGQQVTLSCSPISGHRSVSWYQQTPGQGLQFLFEYFSETQRNKGNFPGRFSGRQFSNSRSEMNVSTLELGDSALYLCASSSGLAGRGTQYFGPGTRLTVL.

This clonotype was detected ten times or more. The genes are TRBV29-1 and TRBJ1-1; 7 nucleotides align to TRBD1. The germline V gene has CDR1 SQVTM and CDR2 ANQGSEA. V was pared by 6 bases and J by 1 base, with 8 bases of the junction left unmatched. The length of the CDR3 is 14 residues. The CDR3 sequence is CSVRRDRANTEAFF. As DNA, the CDR3 is TGCAGCGTGCGCCGAGACAGGGCGAACACTGAAGCTTTCTTT.

J is TRBJ1-4 and V is TRBV2; D remains ambiguous. V was trimmed by 4 bases and J by 7 bases, leaving 16 bases between them. The germline V gene has CDR1 SNHLY and CDR2 FYNNEI. The length of the CDR3 is 15 residues. The CDR3 spells CASSVAHPESEKLFF. In DNA form, the CDR3 reads TGTGCCAGCAGTGTTGCCCACCCGGAGAGTGAAAAACTGTTTTTT.

This clonotype has a count of ten or more. The genes are TRBV3-1 and TRBJ1-6; a weak D match, TRBD1 (5 bases). The V end lost 0 bases, the J end lost 2 bases, and 14 bases lay between the germline ends. The CDR3 has 18 residues. The V gene's germline CDR1 is LGHDT and CDR2 YNNKEL (reference sequence). The CDR3 nucleotides are TGTGCCAGCAGCCAAGATTCGGCTTGGGGCACCTATAATTCACCCCTCCACTTT. This encodes CASSQDSAWGTYNSPLHF. The whole variable domain, remainder taken from reference TRBV3-1 and TRBJ1-6, is DTAVSQTPKYLVTQMGNDKSIKCEQNLGHDTMYWYKQDSKKFLKIMFSYNNKELIINETVPNRFSPKSPDKAHLNLHINSLELGDSAVYFCASSQDSAWGTYNSPLHFGNGTRLTVT.

This chain uses TRBV7-8 with TRBJ2-1, with D possibly matching TRBD2 (6 bases). The CDR3 covers 15 residues. V was shortened by 0 bases and J by 3 bases, with 9 bases between the two germline ends. In germline, CDR1 is SGHVS, CDR2 FQNEAQ. The CDR3 spells CASSLALASYNEQFF. The CDR3 region has the DNA TGTGCCAGCAGCTTAGCTCTAGCGAGCTACAATGAGCAGTTCTTC. The complete variable domain, with remaining parts taken from reference TRBV7-8 and TRBJ2-1, reads GAGVSQSPRYKVAKRGQDVALRCDPISGHVSLFWYQQALGQGPEFLTYFQNEAQLDKSGLPSDRFFAERPEGSVSTLKIQRTQQEDSAVYLCASSLALASYNEQFFGPGTRLTVL.